These 13 T cell receptor beta chains share one sample of origin, sequenced in a study of post-analysis software for immune sequencing data. Broader study findings: Patients showed TRBV5-6, TRBV5-1 and TRBV20-1 among five TRBV segments more frequent than in controls.

Unique molecular identifiers tagged the TCR beta cDNA libraries. TCRdb re-called the PCR reads through MiXCR, storing one row per CDR3 protein. In the table there are fewer than 700,000 distinct CDR3 sequences, roughly 46% of which are singletons. These receptors' targets are unknown. Specimen: blood. The receptors originated from a girl aged 5-17 years with multiple sclerosis.

About this clonotype itself: This clone may be a read error of a much larger clone one base away. The CDR3 loop is CASSLSRGSTNMQYF. The CDR3 nucleotides are TGTGCCAGCAGTTTATCGCGCGGGAGCACCAATATGCAGTATTTT. This chain joins TRBV27 and TRBJ2-3; TRBD2 matches 7 bases. Trimming took 0 bases from V and 11 from J; bases not matched to a gene: 11. Germline CDR1 reads MNHEY; CDR2 reads SMNVEV (reference sequence). The CDR3 spans 15 residues.

Only a few counts were recorded for this clonotype. V gene TRBV20-1 combines with J gene TRBJ2-5; D is unclear. In germline, CDR1 is DFQATT, CDR2 SNEGSKA (reference sequence). With 0 bases removed from V and 5 bases from J, the gap between germline ends came to 19 bases. CDR3 length: 16 amino acids. As DNA, the CDR3 is TGCAGTGCTAGAGACCCGGGCCTAACCGCGCGGGAGACCCAGTACTTC. Its protein is CSARDPGLTARETQYF.

V is TRBV29-1 and J is TRBJ2-5, with 7 bases identical to TRBD2. This CDR3 region has 12 residues. Germline CDR1 is SQVTM and CDR2 is ANQGSEA. The CDR3: CRAGTNQETQYF. The CDR3 bases are TGCAGAGCCGGGACTAACCAAGAGACCCAGTACTTC.

This chain joins TRBV9 and TRBJ1-2; 7 bases are shared with TRBD1. Germline assignment: CDR1 SGDLS and CDR2 YYNGEE. The J segment lost 6 bases and the V segment lost 9 bases, leaving 14 bases of the junction unmatched. There are 14 residues in the CDR3. The CDR3: CATQQLEGAHGYTF. For the CDR3, the DNA is TGTGCCACCCAGCAGCTGGAGGGGGCCCATGGCTACACCTTC.

The chain employs TRBV20-1 and TRBJ1-5; D ambiguous. Germline V gene data show CDR1 as DFQATT and CDR2 as SNEGSKA (reference sequence). V gave up 0 bases and J gave up 4 bases, with 10 bases separating them. The CDR3 runs to 14 residues. The CDR3 nucleotides read TGCAGTGCTAGAGATCTGCTGGGAAATCAGCCCCAGCATTTT. The encoded protein is CSARDLLGNQPQHF.

This clonotype showed up just a few times. The DNA of the CDR3 is TGTGCCAGCAGCGAAGTAAGGGGGGGCCGAGAAAAACTGTTTTTT. It yields the protein CASSEVRGGREKLFF. The chain joins TRBV6-6 to TRBJ1-4; tentative D call: TRBD1 (6 bases). Trimming pared 6 bases from V and 8 bases from J, leaving 19 bases between. The germline V gene encodes CDR1 MNHNY and CDR2 SVGAGI (reference sequence). The CDR3 is made up of 15 amino acids.

The chain carries TRBV5-5 and TRBJ2-1, with 13 bases lining up with TRBD2. Germline CDR1 is SGHKS and CDR2 is YYEKEE (reference sequence). The CDR3 totals 19 residues. V trimming: 0 bases; J trimming: 1 base; junction bases outside the gene matches: 7. CDR3 coding DNA: TGTGCCAGCAGCTTGGGGGGACTAGCGGGAAATCCGTCCTACAATGAGCAGTTCTTC. It yields the protein CASSLGGLAGNPSYNEQFF. The full variable domain, its missing parts supplied by reference TRBV5-5 and TRBJ2-1, is DAGVTQSPTHLIKTRGQQVTLRCSPISGHKSVSWYQQVLGQGPQFIFQYYEKEERGRGNFPDRFSARQFPNYSSELNVNALLLGDSALYLCASSLGGLAGNPSYNEQFFGPGTRLTVL.

This clonotype was seen a few times. The chain joins TRBV29-1 to TRBJ2-3, with TRBD1 matching over 8 bases. CDR3 length: 15 amino acids. Germline loops: CDR1 SQVTM, CDR2 ANQGSEA. V was clipped by 3 bases and J by 3 bases; unmatched bases: 8. In DNA form, the CDR3 reads TGCAGCGTTGATCGTGGCAGGGGGCTGACAGATACGCAGTATTTT. Protein product: CSVDRGRGLTDTQYF.

A note on this clonotype: The CDR3 does not close with the conserved phenylalanine or tryptophan, likely indicating a read error. The chain uses TRBV10-3 and TRBJ2-7; D tentatively reads TRBD1 or TRBD2 (5 bases each). V lost 10 bases, J lost 4 bases, and 17 bases lay in between. The CDR3 runs to 13 residues. CDR1 is ENHRY, CDR2 SYGVKD, per germline. CDR3 in amino acids: CATGTPGEYEQYS. In DNA, the CDR3 is TGTGCCACCGGGACCCCCGGGGAATACGAGCAGTACTCC.

This sequence joins TRBV10-3 and TRBJ2-7; D might be TRBD1 (5 bases). The CDR3 has 14 residues. V was cut by 4 bases and J by 0 bases, with 10 bases left in between. The germline CDR1 and CDR2 sequences are ENHRY and SYGVKD. CDR3 nucleotide sequence: TGTGCCATCAGTGTGCAGGGTTACTCCTACGAGCAGTACTTC. The encoded protein is CAISVQGYSYEQYF.

The rearrangement links TRBV5-5 to TRBJ2-5; 9 bases map to TRBD1. The J call may be mistaken, given a closer DNA end match to TRBJ2-7. The CDR3 extends over 15 amino acids. Germline-derived CDR1 and CDR2 are SGHKS and YYEKEE (reference sequence). CDR3 amino acids: CASSQTGGSAYEQYF. The CDR3 bases are TGTGCCAGCAGCCAGACAGGGGGATCCGCCTACGAGCAGTACTTC.

The V call is TRBV4-1, the J call TRBJ2-7; TRBD2 matches at 10 bases. Germline V lookup: CDR1 MGHRA, CDR2 YSYEKL. This CDR3 region has 16 residues. The V segment lost 0 bases and the J segment 2 bases; nucleotides outside the gene matches: 4. The CDR3 coding sequence is TGCGCCAGCAGCCAAGAATCGCTAGCGGGGGCCTACGAGCAGTACTTC. Translated, it gives CASSQESLAGAYEQYF.

This clonotype was seen a handful of times. V gene TRBV11-2 combines with J gene TRBJ2-5; weak D call: TRBD2 (5 bases). TRBJ2-7 matches the DNA end more closely, so the J call is doubtful. Germline CDR1 and CDR2: SGHAT and FQNNGV. The CDR3 spans 13 residues. CDR3 bases: TGTGCCAGCAGCTTTGCGCGGGCCTACGAGCAGTACTTC. Its protein is CASSFARAYEQYF.